This T cell receptor beta chain stems from a study of CD8+ T cells in alopecia areata. Study information: Treatment comprised oral tofacitinib, 5 to 10 mg twice daily, in treated patients. Tofacitinib exposure lasted 6 to 18 months, followed by 6 months off drug. Broader study findings: There were also resident alphabeta T cells of normal skin sequenced in scalp samples.

RNA, once extracted, was reverse transcribed into cDNA for use as the sequencing template. TCRdb keeps only in-frame clones here, not all; method: immunoSEQ multiplex PCR. The data contain about 150,000 clones, about 89% of them seen just once; the ten biggest clones take up approximately 15%. The sample holds one count of this clone. Its cognate antigen is unknown. V was shortened by 5 bases and J by 5 bases, with 13 bases between the two germline ends. Germline loops: CDR1 SGHRS, CDR2 YFSETQ. The CDR3 is 13 residues long. This clonotype was sampled from a human donor with alopecia areata. J is TRBJ1-1 and V is TRBV5-1; D is undetermined. The starting material was CD8+ T cells sorted from blood, obtained at week 0. CDR3 nucleotide sequence: TGCGCCAGCAGGTCGGAGGGTCCGACTGAAGCTTTCTTT. Protein: CASRSEGPTEAFF.